This TCR beta chain was documented in a study of cytotoxic CD8 clonotypes in ibrutinib-treated CLL (dated by TCRdb to 2020 to 2023). Regarding the study in general: The cohort included about 15 treatment-naive and roughly ten relapsed/refractory patients; under 18 were IGHV unmutated. Samples averaged 255,043 productive templates and roughly 86,000 productive rearrangements. Of the approximately 90 participants in the trial, about two dozen had longitudinal samples available. Cryopreserved peripheral blood mononuclear cells were obtained prior to treatment, at the time of response, and at either disease progression or sustained remission. Every sample from remission and from progressive disease was obtained while the patients were still on ibrutinib. Response samples were taken after a median of approximately 13 months on treatment, ranging from about 6 to 36 months. Responses were partial in about 25 patients and complete in 2; after median approximately 66 months follow-up, about 14 stayed in remission and roughly twelve progressed. Study-wide conclusions, independent of this receptor: At baseline, clonality was higher than in age-matched healthy donors and showed a strong correlation with circulating CD8+ T-cell counts. Public clonotypes were rare and either shrank or stayed stable during treatment, and the rise in clonality at ibrutinib response reflected expansion of private clonotypes. Sampling times were not matched between patients in sustained remission and patients whose disease was progressing, and lymph node repertoires were not examined. An increase in clonality was observed at ibrutinib response, with clonality remaining stable during sustained remission and falling back toward baseline at progression.

In the paper's terms, the time point label means: roughly 12 months on ibrutinib. For TCR beta library preparation, roughly 2 micrograms of genomic DNA was extracted from cryopreserved PBMCs. Longitudinal blood samples from CLL patients receiving ibrutinib monotherapy were subjected to high-throughput TCR beta sequencing. Patients were enrolled in a phase 2 open-label single-center ibrutinib monotherapy trial. Including the terminal cysteine and phenylalanine, the CDR3 comprises 16 residues. Only the CDR3 portion is preserved as DNA: 48 bases, with reading frame beginning at the first base. The CDR1 and CDR2 encoded by the germline V gene are SQVTM and ANQGSEA. At the junction V is shortened by 7 bases and J by 4 bases; bases outside the gene matches: 15. A MiSeq instrument was used for deep resolution sequencing, which targeted depths ranging from 1 in 1 million up to 1 in 200,000 T cells, with coverage averaging 10x for each clonotype. TCR beta libraries were generated with the immunoSEQ hsTCRB Kit. Concerning the study's data processing: Data were analyzed with ImmunoSEQ Data Assistant and ImmunoSEQ Analyzer, with V, D and J genes assigned per IMGT definitions. Clonality, with values ranging from 0 to 1, was calculated as one minus the normalized Shannon entropy of productive rearrangement frequencies. Only overrepresented clonotypes making up at least 0.05% of each patient's repertoire were included in the public clonotype analysis. Some 14 age-matched healthy donor repertoires from immuneACCESS served as clonality controls. TCRdb limited this immuneACCESS table to in-frame rearrangements with V and J called. A share of clones is missing; checked studies link under half to unresolved V genes, and the rest is unexplained. V, J and clone size derive from that table, while D and trimming were established from the DNA sequence. This sample gives about 85,000 clones in total; roughly 83% of them show up just once. Together, the top ten hold about 4.8% of the sample.

As concerns this clone: Its recognized antigen is unknown. Per-base quality was not reported, and no clone a single base away is much larger than it.

Sequences were derived from PBMCs, sampled after 12 months of ibrutinib treatment. The sequence was obtained from a human donor with chronic lymphocytic leukemia. The chain uses TRBV29-1 and TRBJ2-2; TRBD1 lines up with 7 middle nucleotides. In nucleotides, the sequence is TGCAGCGCCCTGACCCGGCAGGGGGTGCCCACCGGGGAGCTGTTTTTT. Translated, this is CSALTRQGVPTGELFF.